Listed here are 23 T cell receptor beta chains from one sample, sequenced in a study of regulatory T cells in long-lasting Graves disease. Time point of the sample: newly diagnosed GD, antithyroid drugs for less than 3 months. From RNA extracted from PBMCs, the TCR library was made. Arm-PCR with iRepertoire HTBI primers amplified the CDR3 regions for these TCR beta libraries. One entry per CDR3 protein results from TCRdb running MiXCR on the multiplex PCR reads. Of 250,000 to 400,000 distinct CDR3 sequences in the sample, roughly 18% were seen once. The sequenced sample was peripheral blood mononuclear cells (PBMCs), obtained at new diagnosis, from a patient treated with antithyroid drugs. The source of these receptors is a female donor with Graves disease.

The sample holds a few counts of this clonotype. With a much larger clone just one base away, this may be a read error. The rearrangement links TRBV2 to TRBJ1-1; D is undetermined. This CDR3 spans 16 amino acids. The V end lost 6 bases, the J end lost 6 bases, and 23 bases lay between the germline ends. CDR1 and CDR2 (germline): SNHLY, FYNNEI. As DNA, the CDR3 is TGTGCCAGCAGACCCTTGGGAGGAGGCCTGCGGGCTGAAGCTTTCTTT. Translating gives CASRPLGGGLRAEAFF.

This clonotype was recorded a few times. J is TRBJ1-3 and V is TRBV7-8; a possible D gene is TRBD1 (6 bases). V lost 4 bases, J lost 2 bases, and 12 bases lay in between. This CDR3 contains 15 residues. Germline CDR1 SGHVS, CDR2 FQNEAQ. The CDR3 loop reads CASSWTTGPGNTIYF. The CDR3 nucleotides read TGTGCCAGCAGCTGGACGACAGGCCCTGGAAACACCATATATTTT.

This clonotype has ten or more counts. V gene TRBV29-1 combines with J gene TRBJ2-1; TRBD1 or TRBD2 may be the D gene (5 bases each). Germline V gene data show CDR1 as SQVTM and CDR2 as ANQGSEA. Trimming shortened V by 3 bases and J by 9 bases, and 24 bases separated the two germline ends. The CDR3 length is 16 residues. The CDR3 spells CSVEAGIDMPGREQFF. The DNA of the CDR3 is TGCAGCGTTGAGGCCGGGATTGACATGCCAGGGCGTGAGCAGTTCTTC.

This clonotype came up a few times. The chain recombines TRBV10-1 with TRBJ2-2; 7 nucleotides line up with TRBD1. CDR3 length: 17 residues. The V and J ends lost 3 bases and 6 bases, in that order; junction bases with no gene match: 13. The germline V gene encodes CDR1 WNHNN and CDR2 SYGVQD (reference sequence). CDR3 region: CASSDPTGLDTSGELFF. The CDR3 DNA is TGCGCCAGCAGTGACCCGACAGGGTTAGACACCTCCGGGGAGCTGTTTTTT.

This clonotype showed up many times. The V call is TRBV5-6, the J call TRBJ1-2; 10 nucleotides line up with TRBD1. V shed 0 bases, J shed 5 bases, and the junction held 4 bases outside the gene matches. Germline-derived CDR1 and CDR2 are SGHDT and YYEEEE. The CDR3 consists of 15 residues. The CDR3 region has the DNA TGTGCCAGCAGCTTGGGACAGGGGGCCAGATATGGCTACACCTTC. It codes for CASSLGQGARYGYTF.

The chain links TRBV27 to TRBJ2-5, with D perhaps being TRBD1 or TRBD2 (5 bases each). This CDR3 region has 14 residues. The V gene's germline CDR1 is MNHEY and CDR2 SMNVEV (reference sequence). V was trimmed by 4 bases and J by 0 bases, leaving 9 bases between them. DNA for the CDR3: TGTGCCAGCAGTTGGGACCAGTACCAAGAGACCCAGTACTTC. Protein product: CASSWDQYQETQYF.

Ten or more counts support this clonotype. The genes are TRBV11-2 and TRBJ2-7, with 7 bases that match TRBD1. Germline CDR1 and CDR2: SGHAT and FQNNGV. After removal of 3 bases from V and 7 bases from J, the junction contained 9 bases not matched to a gene. The CDR3 is made up of 14 amino acids. The CDR3 protein is CASSLGTVVREQYF. The CDR3 DNA follows: TGTGCCAGCAGCTTGGGGACAGTAGTACGAGAGCAGTACTTC. Combining the CDR3 with reference TRBV11-2 and TRBJ2-7 gives the whole variable domain EAGVAQSPRYKIIEKRQSVAFWCNPISGHATLYWYQQILGQGPKLLIQFQNNGVVDDSQLPKDRFSAERLKGVDSTLKIQPAKLEDSAVYLCASSLGTVVREQYFGPGTRLTVT.

About this clonotype: This may come from a read error, since a much larger clone is one base off. The chain combines TRBV2 with TRBJ2-7, with D unclear. V lost 6 bases and J lost 6, with 18 bases in between. The length of the CDR3 is 14 residues. Germline values: CDR1 SNHLY, CDR2 FYNNEI. The CDR3 protein is CASRGNHDPPEQYF. The DNA of the CDR3 is TGTGCCAGCAGGGGAAACCATGATCCACCCGAGCAGTACTTC.

This clonotype was seen many times. CDR3 region: CSVEGHAATSYNEQFF. DNA for the CDR3: TGCAGCGTTGAAGGCCATGCGGCCACCTCCTACAATGAGCAGTTCTTC. This chain uses TRBV29-1 with TRBJ2-1; D gene uncertain. The CDR3 spans 16 residues. The germline V gene has CDR1 SQVTM and CDR2 ANQGSEA. V was clipped by 1 base and J by 0 bases, with 13 bases between them.

This clonotype was seen just once. The chain combines TRBV15 with TRBJ2-2; 9 nucleotides align to TRBD1. Germline assignment: CDR1 LNHNV and CDR2 YYDKDF (reference sequence). The CDR3 consists of 16 residues. Trimming took 3 bases from V and 4 from J; bases not matched to a gene: 6. DNA for the CDR3: TGTGCCACCAGCAGGGGACAGGGTTCGAGCACCGGGGAGCTGTTTTTT. It encodes CATSRGQGSSTGELFF. The variable domain in full, with the rest retrieved from reference TRBV15 and TRBJ2-2, is DAMVIQNPRYQVTQFGKPVTLSCSQTLNHNVMYWYQQKSSQAPKLLFHYYDKDFNNEADTPDNFQSRRPNTSFCFLDIRSPGLGDTAMYLCATSRGQGSSTGELFFGEGSRLTVL.

This clonotype showed up many times. The chain uses TRBV24-1 and TRBJ1-5; 7 bases match TRBD1. This CDR3 has 16 amino acids. J gave up 5 bases and V 4 bases, and 10 bases lay outside the gene matches. From germline, CDR1 is KGHDR and CDR2 SFDVKD. The CDR3: CATSDPRQGPDQPQHF. Here the CDR3 DNA reads TGTGCCACCAGTGACCCGAGACAGGGACCTGATCAGCCCCAGCATTTT.

This clonotype was observed many times. The genes are TRBV30 and TRBJ1-3; possible D gene TRBD1, 6 bases. Per the germline V gene, CDR1 is GTSNPN and CDR2 is SVGIG (reference sequence). The CDR3 spans 15 residues. V lost 3 bases and J 0 bases, leaving 12 bases between the germline ends. The DNA of the CDR3 is TGTGCCTGGAGCATATGGACAGTCTCTGGAAACACCATATATTTT. It specifies CAWSIWTVSGNTIYF.

Notes on this clonotype: A much more abundant neighbour one base away suggests this may be a read error. The genes are TRBV12-3 or TRBV12-4 and TRBJ2-7, with TRBD2 as a possible D gene (7 bases). The V and J ends lost 4 bases and 1 base respectively, with 17 bases between them. The CDR3 spans 16 residues. CDR3 DNA: TGTGCCAGCAGTTCCATGGAGGGGGAGGGATCCTACGAGCAGTACTTC. Translation gives CASSSMEGEGSYEQYF.

This clonotype has ten or more counts. The rearrangement links TRBV12-3 or TRBV12-4 to TRBJ2-3; D gene unclear. The CDR3 has 13 amino acids. The V and J ends lost 3 bases and 2 bases respectively, with 6 bases between them. CDR3 amino acids: CASSLGNTDTQYF. CDR3 coding DNA: TGTGCCAGCAGTTTGGGCAACACAGATACGCAGTATTTT.

Ten or more counts support this clonotype. The rearrangement joins TRBV10-3 to TRBJ1-2; D remains ambiguous. Germline loops: CDR1 ENHRY, CDR2 SYGVKD. Trimming removed 6 bases at V and 6 bases at J, with 8 bases between. The CDR3 covers 11 residues. The CDR3 DNA reads as TGTGCCATCAGGGGCGGGAATGGCTACACCTTC. As protein: CAIRGGNGYTF.

This clonotype has ten or more counts. The gene calls are TRBV10-2 and TRBJ1-6, with D hard to call. Trimming stripped 0 bases from V and 0 bases from J, with 15 bases between. This CDR3 is 19 amino acids long. Germline V gene sequence: CDR1 WSHSY, CDR2 SAAADI. The CDR3: CASSESITGYSSYNSPLHF. The CDR3 DNA sequence: TGCGCCAGCAGTGAGTCGATTACGGGATACAGCTCCTATAATTCACCCCTCCACTTT.

This clonotype was counted only a few times. V usage is TRBV20-1 and J usage is TRBJ2-5; a weak D match, TRBD1 (7 bases). V lost 5 bases and J lost 6, with 16 bases in between. Germline V gene data show CDR1 as DFQATT and CDR2 as SNEGSKA (reference sequence). The CDR3 consists of 13 residues. CDR3 in amino acids: CSAPAAGGKTQYF. CDR3 DNA sequence: TGCAGTGCTCCCGCCGCAGGGGGGAAGACCCAGTACTTC.

This clonotype has at least ten counts. The chain has TRBV28 and TRBJ2-2, with a tentative D call TRBD2 (5 bases). The V gene's germline CDR1 is MDHEN and CDR2 SYDVKM. The V and J ends lost 3 bases and 6 bases respectively, with 11 bases between them. There are 14 residues in the CDR3. The CDR3 sequence is CASSFPSLPGELFF. DNA for the CDR3: TGTGCCAGCAGTTTCCCTAGCCTCCCCGGGGAGCTGTTTTTT.

This clonotype was recorded a few times. It is likely a read error: a sequence one base away is far more abundant. V and J are TRBV7-9 and TRBJ2-1; D gene unclear. Looked up from germline, CDR1 is SEHNR and CDR2 is FQNEAQ (reference sequence). The CDR3 is made up of 15 amino acids. DNA of the CDR3: TGCGCCAGCAGCTTGGGAAGCAGCACCTACAATAAGCAGTTCTTC. Its translation: CASSLGSSTYNKQFF.

This clonotype was observed many times. The CDR3 loop is CASTPPTGQGPDTQYF. CDR3 DNA: TGTGCCAGCACCCCTCCCACGGGACAGGGCCCAGATACGCAGTATTTT. The rearrangement uses TRBV3-1 and TRBJ2-3; TRBD1 matches 9 bases. There are 16 residues in the CDR3. J was trimmed by 4 bases and V by 7 bases; bases with no gene match: 12. CDR1 is LGHDT and CDR2 is YNNKEL in the germline V gene (reference sequence).

V gene TRBV2 combines with J gene TRBJ2-1; 7 nucleotides agree with TRBD2. Unmatched junction bases numbered 15, after V lost 3 bases and J lost 10 bases. This CDR3 contains 16 residues. Germline CDR1 and CDR2: SNHLY and FYNNEI. CDR3 residues: CASSERVAGVDYEQFF. CDR3 DNA sequence: TGTGCCAGCAGTGAGAGGGTGGCGGGGGTAGACTACGAGCAGTTCTTC. The entire variable domain, with the rest obtained from reference TRBV2 and TRBJ2-1, is as follows: EPEVTQTPSHQVTQMGQEVILRCVPISNHLYFYWYRQILGQKVEFLVSFYNNEISEKSEIFDDQFSVERPDGSNFTLKIRSTKLEDSAMYFCASSERVAGVDYEQFFGPGTRLTVL.

DNA of the CDR3: TGTGCCACCGGCCACTTCGGGGAGACCCAGTACTTC. Encoded protein: CATGHFGETQYF. This rearrangement joins TRBV19 to TRBJ2-5; no clear D. The CDR3 runs 12 residues. Germline assignment: CDR1 LNHDA and CDR2 SQIVND (reference sequence). The V and J ends lost 10 bases and 5 bases respectively, with 14 bases between them. Complete variable domain (other parts from reference TRBV19 and TRBJ2-5): DGGITQSPKYLFRKEGQNVTLSCEQNLNHDAMYWYRQDPGQGLRLIYYSQIVNDFQKGDIAEGYSVSREKKESFPLTVTSAQKNPTAFYLCATGHFGETQYFGPGTRLLVL.

This clonotype has only a few counts. V is TRBV15 and J is TRBJ2-5, with 7 bases fitting TRBD2. Germline V gene sequence: CDR1 LNHNV, CDR2 YYDKDF (reference sequence). Losses at the gene ends were 6 bases for V and 4 bases for J; bases not matched to a gene: 8. This CDR3 contains 14 residues. The CDR3 nucleotides read TGTGCCACCAGAGTGGCGGGGAGGGGAGAGACCCAGTACTTC. Its translation: CATRVAGRGETQYF.